Listed below are T cell receptor beta chains from one sample, sequenced in a study of tumor-infiltrating lymphocytes in primary liver carcinoma. TCRdb used MiXCR to reprocess the multiplex PCR reads, holding one entry per CDR3 protein. The table lists about 100,000 distinct CDR3 sequences, roughly 70% of them singletons, with around 30% in the top ten. Material: tumor-adjacent normal liver tissue. Receptors were obtained from a middle-aged man with primary liver carcinoma and hepatitis B virus infection. CDR3s include the opening cysteine and the closing phenylalanine or tryptophan. The D gene is left open where the match is weak. Some rows mark clone size as missing; the rest say once, few, many or name a class of expanded clone.

>TRBJ1-1|NA|NA|TRBV30
CAWAKRAEAFF
TGTGCCTGGGCTAAAAGGGCTGAAGCTTTCTTT
>TRBJ2-4|NA|NA|TRBV11-2
CGSSFRLEGRAKDIQYF
TGTGGCAGCAGCTTTCGACTAGAGGGAAGGGCCAAAGACATTCAGTACTTC
>TRBJ2-1|TRBD2|NA|TRBV5-6
CASSFQGLEFYNEQFF
TGTGCCAGCAGCTTTCAGGGACTAGAGTTCTACAATGAGCAGTTCTTC
>TRBJ2-1|TRBD1|NA|TRBV11-2
CPSNSRQGPYNEQFF
TGTCCCAGCAACTCCCGACAGGGACCCTACAATGAGCAGTTCTTC
>TRBJ2-2|NA|NA|TRBV7-3
CASSRDITWELFF
TGTGCCAGCAGTCGGGACATCACCTGGGAGCTGTTTTTT
>TRBJ2-1|TRBD2|NA|TRBV11-2
CVSSLTSGRPNEQFF
TGTGTCAGCAGCCTCACTAGCGGGAGGCCCAATGAGCAGTTCTTC
>TRBJ1-1|NA|NA|TRBV6-1
CASNEYEVASSAFF
TGTGCCAGCAATGAATATGAAGTGGCCTCGTCGGCTTTCTTT
>TRBJ2-7|TRBD1|NA|TRBV6-1
CASSGWTGTEQYF
TGTGCCAGCAGTGGATGGACAGGGACCGAGCAGTACTTC
>TRBJ2-1|TRBD2|medium-sized|TRBV11-1
CASSSQLAGADNEQFF
TGTGCCAGCAGCTCCCAACTAGCGGGGGCAGACAATGAGCAGTTCTTC
>TRBJ2-7|NA|many|TRBV7-8
CASSLGASGSYEQYF
TGTGCCAGCAGCTTAGGGGCCAGCGGCTCCTACGAGCAGTACTTC
>TRBJ2-3|NA|NA|TRBV5-1
CASRVSTGASDTQYF
TGCGCCAGCAGAGTATCCACCGGGGCCTCAGATACGCAGTATTTT
>TRBJ1-1|TRBD1|many|TRBV12-3/TRBV12-4
CASSLYRGGTEAFF
TGTGCCAGCAGTTTATACAGGGGCGGCACTGAAGCTTTCTTT
>TRBJ2-1|TRBD2|many|TRBV5-5
CASSLVSSGNEQFF
TGTGCCAGCAGCTTGGTGTCTAGCGGGAATGAGCAGTTCTTC
>TRBJ2-2|TRBD2|NA|TRBV5-6
CASSSTTSGLNTGELFF
TGTGCCAGCAGCTCGACGACTAGCGGGCTTAACACCGGGGAGCTGTTTTTT
>TRBJ2-3|TRBD2|NA|TRBV11-2
CVSSLTTGGRAGRDTQYF
TGTGTCAGCAGTTTAACTACTGGCGGGAGGGCGGGGCGAGATACGCAGTATTTT
>TRBJ1-1|NA|NA|TRBV14
CTSSQDRAEAFF
TGTACGAGCAGTCAAGACCGGGCTGAAGCTTTCTTT
>TRBJ1-1|NA|many|TRBV12-3/TRBV12-4
CASSTTWTNEAFF
TGTGCCAGCAGTACTACTTGGACCAACGAAGCTTTCTTT
>TRBJ2-2|NA|NA|TRBV5-1
CAGSLAGRTDTGELFF
TGCGCCGGCAGCTTGGCTGGGCGAACGGACACCGGGGAGCTGTTTTTT
>TRBJ1-2|TRBD1|NA|TRBV28
CASSRGQGGGYTF
TGTGCCAGCAGTCGCGGACAGGGCGGAGGCTACACCTTC
>TRBJ1-1|NA|many|TRBV29-1
CSVDPEGGAFF
TGCAGCGTTGACCCTGAGGGGGGAGCTTTCTTT
>TRBJ2-3|TRBD2|NA|TRBV13
CASSLSGSVDTQYF
TGTGCTAGCAGCTTGAGCGGGAGTGTAGATACGCAGTATTTT
>TRBJ2-3|TRBD2|NA|TRBV28
CASRGLAGGGDTQYF
TGTGCCAGCAGGGGACTAGCGGGAGGTGGAGATACGCAGTATTTT
>TRBJ2-7|NA|many|TRBV6-1
CASSALYEQYF
TGTGCCAGCAGTGCGCTCTACGAGCAGTACTTC
>TRBJ1-6|NA|NA|TRBV5-1
CASRSTEGSSLHF
TGCGCCAGCAGGTCGACTGAGGGTTCATCCCTCCACTTT
>TRBJ2-5|NA|NA|TRBV29-1
CGVAGTGSKETQYF
TGCGGCGTTGCAGGAACCGGGAGCAAGGAGACCCAGTACTTC
>TRBJ2-4|NA|NA|TRBV11-2
CVSSPSALGAKNIQYF
TGTGTCAGCAGCCCTTCGGCCCTCGGGGCCAAAAACATTCAGTACTTT
>TRBJ1-1|NA|once|TRBV2
CAISVEGSTEAFF
TGTGCCATCAGTGTGGAGGGATCCACTGAAGCTTTCTTT
>TRBJ2-5|NA|NA|TRBV29-1
CSGGPLKTRYF
TGCAGCGGCGGACCTCTAAAGACCCGATACTTC
>TRBJ1-3|NA|NA|TRBV6-5
CARSVTGYSGNTMYF
TGTGCCAGGAGTGTTACAGGCTACTCTGGAAACACCATGTATTTT
>TRBJ2-7|NA|NA|TRBV11-2
CASSFVVSHEQNF
TGTGCCAGCAGCTTTGTGGTCTCCCACGAGCAGAACTTC
>TRBJ2-1|NA|NA|TRBV11-2
CASSFDDRDFNEQLF
TGTGCCAGCAGCTTCGATGATAGGGATTTCAATGAGCAGTTGTTC
>TRBJ2-5|NA|NA|TRBV10-3
CVISGVRVETQYF
TGTGTCATCAGTGGGGTCAGGGTAGAGACCCAGTACTTC
>TRBJ1-2|NA|NA|TRBV6-5
CAGRTDTNYGYTF
TGTGCCGGCAGGACGGACACTAACTATGGCTACACCTTT
>TRBJ2-1|TRBD2|NA|TRBV6-5
CAGRYGLAGHNEQFF
TGTGCCGGTAGATATGGACTAGCGGGACACAATGAGCAGTTCTTC
>TRBJ2-7|NA|NA|TRBV6-6
CASSSLTSRDPCEQYF
TGTGCCAGCAGTTCCCTCACTAGCAGGGATCCCTGCGAGCAGTACTTC
>TRBJ1-2|NA|NA|TRBV11-2
CVSSSVSGGNYGYTF
TGTGTCAGCAGCTCAGTGTCCGGGGGGAACTATGGCTACACCTTC
>TRBJ1-5|NA|NA|TRBV6-5
CASSASKGSNQPQHF
TGTGCCAGCAGTGCGTCAAAGGGGAGCAATCAACCCCAGCATTTT
>TRBJ2-7|TRBD1|NA|TRBV6-1
CACSEGVQGQGGWSSYEQYF
TGTGCCTGCAGTGAAGGGGTTCAGGGACAGGGAGGATGGAGCTCCTACGAGCAGTACTTC
>TRBJ2-7|NA|NA|TRBV7-9
CTSSPLYEQYF
TGTACCAGCAGCCCACTCTACGAGCAGTACTTC
>TRBJ2-2|TRBD2|NA|TRBV11-2
CTSSFSGMANGELFF
TGTACCAGCAGCTTTAGCGGGATGGCCAACGGGGAGCTGTTTTTT
>TRBJ1-1|TRBD1|NA|TRBV28
CGSRPGQGASEAFF
TGTGGCAGCAGGCCTGGGCAGGGGGCTAGTGAAGCTTTCTTT
>TRBJ1-1|NA|NA|TRBV7-3
CASTPGGGSTTEAFF
TGTGCCAGCACCCCGGGGGGGGGCTCCACCACTGAAGCTTTCTTT
>TRBJ2-7|NA|many|TRBV6-1
CASSFQGVEQYF
TGTGCCAGCAGTTTTCAGGGCGTGGAGCAGTACTTC
>TRBJ1-4|NA|NA|TRBV12-3/TRBV12-4
CASNFNRTGEKLFF
TGTGCCAGCAATTTCAATCGTACGGGGGAAAAACTGTTTTTT
>TRBJ1-3|NA|NA|TRBV6-5
CASSYGGGAGGSTIYF
TGTGCCAGCAGTTATGGGGGGGGGGCGGGAGGAAGCACCATATATTTT
>TRBJ2-1|NA|NA|TRBV7-8
CASSPLAPSSYNVQFF
TGCGCCAGCAGCCCCCTAGCTCCGAGCTCCTACAATGTGCAGTTCTTC
>TRBJ2-6|NA|NA|TRBV6-5
CASTEWGANVLTF
TGTGCCAGCACCGAGTGGGGGGCCAACGTCCTGACTTTC
>TRBJ1-2|NA|few|TRBV7-9
CASSTRDGGYTF
TGTGCCAGCAGCACTAGGGACGGCGGCTACACCTTC
>TRBJ2-1|NA|NA|TRBV11-2
CDSNLEVGAGPYNEQFF
TGTGACAGCAACTTAGAGGTGGGGGCAGGGCCCTACAATGAGCAGTTCTTC
>TRBJ2-2|NA|NA|TRBV11-2
CASNLIGRGTGELFF
TGTGCCAGCAACCTAATCGGACGGGGCACCGGGGAGCTGTTTTTT
>TRBJ2-1|TRBD1|NA|TRBV29-1
CSAVKQGNEQFF
TGCAGTGCTGTTAAACAGGGGAATGAGCAGTTCTTC
>TRBJ2-5|NA|NA|TRBV12-3/TRBV12-4
CASSLTVGGTQYF
TGTGCCAGCAGTTTAACGGTTGGGGGGACCCAGTACTTC
>TRBJ2-1|NA|NA|TRBV11-1
CVSSSSQMYNEQFF
TGTGTCAGCAGCTCTAGTCAGATGTACAATGAGCAGTTCTTC
>TRBJ2-7|NA|NA|TRBV29-1
CGARLDYEQYF
TGCGGCGCTAGACTAGATTACGAGCAGTACTTC
>TRBJ1-2|NA|NA|TRBV4-1
CASTKTANYDYTF
TGCGCCAGCACCAAGACAGCTAACTATGACTACACCTTC
>TRBJ2-1|NA|many|TRBV11-3
CASSLGVSNNEQFF
TGTGCCAGCAGCTTAGGCGTCTCGAACAATGAGCAGTTCTTC
>TRBJ2-7|NA|many|TRBV10-2
CASSEPRGNEQYF
TGCGCCAGCAGTGAGCCCAGGGGCAACGAGCAGTACTTC
>TRBJ2-5|NA|NA|TRBV6-6
CTSTPLRGGRETQYF
TGTACCAGCACCCCATTAAGGGGGGGGAGGGAGACCCAGTACTTC
>TRBJ2-1|TRBD1|few|TRBV7-9
CASSLDPGQGGNEQFF
TGTGCCAGCAGCTTAGACCCGGGACAGGGAGGGAATGAGCAGTTCTTC